This record looks at one T cell receptor beta chain sequence and its context. Its antigen remains unknown. This sample stems from a study of OX40 agonist ivuxolimab in advanced cancers. General study results and limits: More expanded clones were found, on average, in CD8+ than in CD4+ T cells.

Repertoires were generated with immunoSEQ multiplex PCR, while TCRdb's copy carries only in-frame clones and drops some. The sample lists about 70,000 clones, 88% occurring once. CDR1 MDHEN and CDR2 SYDVKM come from the germline V gene. CDR3 size: 20 residues. V gave up 7 bases and J gave up 0 bases; unmatched junction bases: 20. The chain has TRBV28 and TRBJ1-5; 8 nucleotides align to TRBD1. The sequence derives from an adult with an advanced solid tumor such as melanoma, head and neck, liver or kidney cancer. The sample here was CD4+ or CD8+ T cells sorted from blood, taken in a trial of the OX40 agonist ivuxolimab. As DNA, the CDR3 is TGTGCCAGCAAGGTCCCAGCAGGGGGCGACCCGAGTTATAGCAATCAGCCCCAGCATTTT. It specifies CASKVPAGGDPSYSNQPQHF.